Presented here are 5 T cell receptor beta chains from one specimen sequenced in a study of shared clonotypes between healthy human individuals. This table comes from immunoSEQ multiplex PCR, and its TCRdb copy is limited to in-frame clones, with some not included. The sample yields a few hundred thousand clones, 70% to 85% seen once. The sample comprised PBMCs. These TCRs come from a middle-aged woman in good health. Some clones in this sample may be carry-over from other donors' samples.

The gene calls are TRBV5-1 and TRBJ2-1, with 11 nucleotides matching TRBD2. V dropped 4 bases and J dropped 14; count of bases not matched to a gene: 8. CDR3 length equals 13 residues. CDR1 and CDR2 from the germline V gene are SGHRS and YFSETQ. As DNA, the CDR3 is TGCGCCAGCAGCGCCGGACTAGCGGGCCGTAAGTTCTTC. This encodes CASSAGLAGRKFF.

The rearrangement uses TRBV19 and TRBJ1-1; no clear D gene. The germline V gene has CDR1 LNHDA and CDR2 SQIVND (reference sequence). The CDR3 extends over 13 amino acids. Trimming stripped 5 bases from V and 1 base from J, with 8 bases between. Written as DNA, the CDR3 is TGTGCCAGTAGTCAACCTGAGAACACTGAAGCTTTCTTT. This translates into CASSQPENTEAFF.

The V and J genes are TRBV9 and TRBJ1-2; D not certain. CDR3 length equals 14 residues. Trimming cost V 2 bases and J 2 bases, with 10 bases left between them. Germline V lookup: CDR1 SGDLS, CDR2 YYNGEE. CDR3 bases: TGTGCCAGCAGCGTTGCGGCTAGGAACTATGGCTACACCTTC. Translation gives CASSVAARNYGYTF.

J is TRBJ1-1 and V is TRBV19; possible D gene TRBD1, 6 bases. The germline gives CDR1 LNHDA, CDR2 SQIVND (reference sequence). V shed 1 base and J shed 0 bases, with 15 bases lying between them. This CDR3 is 17 amino acids long. The DNA of the CDR3 is TGTGCCAGTAGTATAGCCCCGGGACAAGGCATGAACACTGAAGCTTTCTTT. Protein: CASSIAPGQGMNTEAFF.

This clone was observed a single time. CDR3 nucleotide sequence: TGCGCCAGCAGCCAAGTGTCATCTGGGAGGGGGCTTTCCGAGCAGTACTTC. It codes for CASSQVSSGRGLSEQYF. The chain combines TRBV4-1 with TRBJ2-7, with D perhaps being TRBD1 or TRBD2 (7 bases each). This CDR3 spans 17 amino acids. Trimming pared 1 base from V and 6 bases from J, leaving 22 bases between. Germline V lookup: CDR1 MGHRA, CDR2 YSYEKL.